This paragraph covers one TCR beta chain sequence. The data derive from a study of blood T cell repertoires in COVID-19. Assay used: immunoSEQ multiplex PCR; TCRdb lists only in-frame clones, some missing. The repertoire has more than 300,000 clones, roughly 91% of them found once; the top ten carry 1.2%. The CDR3 sequence is 12 residues long. Germline V gene sequence: CDR1 GTSNPN, CDR2 SVGIG (reference sequence). Trimming removed 3 bases from V and 10 bases from J, with 15 bases in between. The sequenced sample was PBMCs or T cells enriched from blood (not recorded which). The receptor was derived from a young woman who had recovered from COVID-19. V usage is TRBV30 and J usage is TRBJ1-1; possibly TRBD1 for D (5 bases). The CDR3 is CAWSQGLVGAFF. CDR3 DNA: TGTGCCTGGAGCCAGGGACTGGTTGGAGCTTTCTTT.